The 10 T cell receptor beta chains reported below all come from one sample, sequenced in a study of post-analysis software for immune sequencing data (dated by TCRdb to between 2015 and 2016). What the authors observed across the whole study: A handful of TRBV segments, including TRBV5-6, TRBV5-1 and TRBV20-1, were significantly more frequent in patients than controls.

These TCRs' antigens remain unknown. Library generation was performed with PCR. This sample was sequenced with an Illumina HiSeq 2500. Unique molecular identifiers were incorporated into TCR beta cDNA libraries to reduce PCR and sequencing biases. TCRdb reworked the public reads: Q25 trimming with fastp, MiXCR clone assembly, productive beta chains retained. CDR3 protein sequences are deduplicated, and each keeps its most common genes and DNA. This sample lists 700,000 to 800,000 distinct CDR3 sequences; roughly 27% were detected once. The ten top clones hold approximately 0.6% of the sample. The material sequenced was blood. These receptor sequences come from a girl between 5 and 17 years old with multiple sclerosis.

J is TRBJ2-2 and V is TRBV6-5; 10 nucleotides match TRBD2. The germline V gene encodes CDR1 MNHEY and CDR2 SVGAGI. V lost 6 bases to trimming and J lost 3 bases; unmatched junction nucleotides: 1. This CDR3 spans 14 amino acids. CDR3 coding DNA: TGTGCCAGCAGACTAGCGGGACACACCGGGGAGCTGTTTTTT. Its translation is CASRLAGHTGELFF.

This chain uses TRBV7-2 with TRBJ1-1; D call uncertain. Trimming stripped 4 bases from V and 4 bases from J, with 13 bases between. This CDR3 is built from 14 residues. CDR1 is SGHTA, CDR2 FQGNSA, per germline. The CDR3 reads CASSSTLFGTEAFF. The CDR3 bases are TGTGCCAGCAGCTCCACTCTGTTTGGCACTGAAGCTTTCTTT.

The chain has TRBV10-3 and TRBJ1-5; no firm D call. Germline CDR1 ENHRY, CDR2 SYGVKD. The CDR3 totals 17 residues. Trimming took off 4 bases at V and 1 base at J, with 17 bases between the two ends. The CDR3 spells CAISGEGMGLSNQPQHF. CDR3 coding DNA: TGTGCCATCAGTGGGGAGGGTATGGGTTTAAGCAATCAGCCCCAGCATTTT.

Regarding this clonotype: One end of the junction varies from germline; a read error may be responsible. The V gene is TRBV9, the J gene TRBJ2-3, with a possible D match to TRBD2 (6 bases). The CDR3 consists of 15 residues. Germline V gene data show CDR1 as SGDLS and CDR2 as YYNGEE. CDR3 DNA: TGTACCAGCAGCGCCATAGCGGAGAGCACAGATACGCAGTATTTT. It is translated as CTSSAIAESTDTQYF.

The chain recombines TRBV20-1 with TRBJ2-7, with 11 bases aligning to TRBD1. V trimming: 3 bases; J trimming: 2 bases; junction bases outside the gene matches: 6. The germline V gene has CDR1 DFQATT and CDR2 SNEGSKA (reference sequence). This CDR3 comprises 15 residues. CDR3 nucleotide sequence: TGCAGTGCTAGCGGACAGGGGGCAAACCCCTACGAGCAGTACTTC. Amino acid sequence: CSASGQGANPYEQYF.

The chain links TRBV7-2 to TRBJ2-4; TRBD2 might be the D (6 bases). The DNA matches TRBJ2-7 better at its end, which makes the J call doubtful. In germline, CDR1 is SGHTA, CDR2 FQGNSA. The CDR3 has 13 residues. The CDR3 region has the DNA TGTGCCAGCAGCCCCCCGACGGGAGCCGAGCAGTACTTC. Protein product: CASSPPTGAEQYF.

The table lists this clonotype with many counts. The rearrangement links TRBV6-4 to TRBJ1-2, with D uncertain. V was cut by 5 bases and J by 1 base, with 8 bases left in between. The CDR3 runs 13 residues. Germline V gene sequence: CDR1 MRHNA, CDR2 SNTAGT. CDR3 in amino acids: CASSPPDNYGYTF. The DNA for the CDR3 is TGTGCCAGCAGTCCTCCCGATAACTATGGCTACACCTTC.

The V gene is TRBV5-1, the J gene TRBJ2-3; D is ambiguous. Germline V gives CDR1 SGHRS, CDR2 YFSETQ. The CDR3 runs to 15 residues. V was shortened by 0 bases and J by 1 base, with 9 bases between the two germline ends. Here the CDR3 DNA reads TGCGCCAGCAGCTTGGGTTCCGGCGGCACAGATACGCAGTATTTT. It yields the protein CASSLGSGGTDTQYF. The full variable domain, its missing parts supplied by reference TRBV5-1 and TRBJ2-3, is KAGVTQTPRYLIKTRGQQVTLSCSPISGHRSVSWYQQTPGQGLQFLFEYFSETQRNKGNFPGRFSGRQFSNSRSEMNVSTLELGDSALYLCASSLGSGGTDTQYFGPGTRLTVL.

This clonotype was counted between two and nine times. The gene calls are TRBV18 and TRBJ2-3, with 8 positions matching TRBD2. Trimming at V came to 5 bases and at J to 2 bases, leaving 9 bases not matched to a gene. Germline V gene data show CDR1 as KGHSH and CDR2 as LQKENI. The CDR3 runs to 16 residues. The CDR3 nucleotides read TGTGCCAGCTCAACCCAAGCGGGGGCGAACACAGATACGCAGTATTTT. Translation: CASSTQAGANTDTQYF.

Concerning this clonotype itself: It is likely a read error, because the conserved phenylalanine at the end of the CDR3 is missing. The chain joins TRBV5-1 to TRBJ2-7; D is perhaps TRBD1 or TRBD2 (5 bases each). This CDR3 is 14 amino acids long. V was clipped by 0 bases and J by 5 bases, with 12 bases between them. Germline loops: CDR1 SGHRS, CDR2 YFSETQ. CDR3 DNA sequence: TGCGCCAGCAGCTTGGGGGACGGTATTAACGAGCAGTACTCC. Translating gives CASSLGDGINEQYS.